This T cell receptor beta chain derives from a study of shared clonotypes between healthy human individuals. Study context: With ages of 18 to 49, the donors were two women and three men.

This CDR3 comprises 15 residues. The V gene lost 4 bases and the J gene lost 7 bases, with 17 bases spanning the gap. The germline CDR1 and CDR2 sequences are SGHNT and YYREEE (reference sequence). Unsorted PBMC replicate PCRs drew on about 290 ng DNA, representing some 32,000 T cell genomes. Repertoires were generated with immunoSEQ multiplex PCR, while TCRdb's copy carries only in-frame clones and drops some. The table has hundreds of thousands of clones, 70% to 80% seen once. The sequenced sample consisted of PBMCs. The source of this sequence is a woman aged 40 to 50 in good health. Some clones in this sample may be carry-over from other donors' samples. V is TRBV5-4 and J is TRBJ2-2; D perhaps matches TRBD2 (5 bases). CDR3 residues: CASSPSGSKVGELFF. CDR3 in DNA: TGTGCCAGCAGCCCTAGTGGGAGTAAGGTCGGGGAGCTGTTTTTT.